A single T cell receptor beta chain is shown here with its context. This entry belongs to a study of T-cell reconstitution after alpha-beta-depleted transplantation in children. The length of the CDR3 is 14 residues. Per germline, CDR1 ENHRY and CDR2 SYGVKD. Unmatched junction bases numbered 8, after V lost 8 bases and J lost 4 bases. Library preparation (for TCRbeta) was performed with unique molecular identifiers. One entry per CDR3 protein, called by TCRdb with MiXCR from the PCR reads. The repertoire holds some 200,000 distinct CDR3 sequences, with roughly 10% as singletons. This sequence originates from a human donor who donated a stem cell graft to a child with acute lymphoblastic leukemia. The chain uses TRBV10-3 and TRBJ2-1; 7 bases fit TRBD2. Material: PBMCs from the stem cell graft donor, obtained from the stem cell graft. The CDR3 spells CAIGPRGGYNEQFF. The DNA for the CDR3 is TGTGCCATCGGGCCACGCGGGGGTTACAATGAGCAGTTCTTC.